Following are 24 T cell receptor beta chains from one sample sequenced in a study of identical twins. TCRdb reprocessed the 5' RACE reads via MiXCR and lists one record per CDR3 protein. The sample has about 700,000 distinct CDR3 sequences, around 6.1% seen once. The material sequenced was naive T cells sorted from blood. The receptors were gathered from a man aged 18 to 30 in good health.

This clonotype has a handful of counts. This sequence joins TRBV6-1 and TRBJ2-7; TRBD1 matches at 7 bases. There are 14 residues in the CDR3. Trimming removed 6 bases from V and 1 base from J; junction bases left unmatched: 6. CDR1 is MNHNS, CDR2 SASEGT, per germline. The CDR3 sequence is CASSNTGQSYEQYF. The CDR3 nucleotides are TGTGCCAGCAGCAATACGGGACAGTCCTACGAGCAGTACTTC.

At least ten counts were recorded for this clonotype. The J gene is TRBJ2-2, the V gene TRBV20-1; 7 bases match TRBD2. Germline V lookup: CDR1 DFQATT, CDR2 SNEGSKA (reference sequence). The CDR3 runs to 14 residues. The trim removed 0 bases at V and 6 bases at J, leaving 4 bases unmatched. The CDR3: CSARDRGRAGELFF. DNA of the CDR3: TGCAGTGCTAGAGATCGGGGGAGGGCCGGGGAGCTGTTTTTT.

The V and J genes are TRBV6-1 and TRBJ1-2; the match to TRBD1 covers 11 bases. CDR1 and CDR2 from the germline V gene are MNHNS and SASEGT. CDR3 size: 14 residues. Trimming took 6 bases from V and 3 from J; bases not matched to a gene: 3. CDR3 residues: CASSGQGAYYGYTF. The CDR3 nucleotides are TGTGCCAGCAGCGGACAGGGGGCTTACTATGGCTACACCTTC.

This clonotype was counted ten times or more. CDR3: CSVQGQLNQPQHF. The CDR3 region has the DNA TGCAGCGTACAGGGGCAGCTCAATCAGCCCCAGCATTTT. V usage is TRBV29-1 and J usage is TRBJ1-5, with 7 bases fitting TRBD1. Looked up from germline, CDR1 is SQVTM and CDR2 is ANQGSEA. The V gene end was trimmed by 6 bases and the J gene end by 3 bases; junction bases not matched to a gene: 5. The CDR3 spans 13 residues.

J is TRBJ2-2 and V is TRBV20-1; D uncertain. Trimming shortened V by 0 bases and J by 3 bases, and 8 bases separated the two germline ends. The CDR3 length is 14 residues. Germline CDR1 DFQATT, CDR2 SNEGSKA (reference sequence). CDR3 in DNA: TGCAGTGCTAGAGACGGCAGCTACACCGGGGAGCTGTTTTTT. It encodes CSARDGSYTGELFF.

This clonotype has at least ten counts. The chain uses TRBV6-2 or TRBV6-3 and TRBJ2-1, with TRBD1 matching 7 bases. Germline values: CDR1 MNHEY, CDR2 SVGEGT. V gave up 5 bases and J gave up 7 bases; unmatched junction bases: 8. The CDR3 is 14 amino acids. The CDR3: CASSPVPQGNEQFF. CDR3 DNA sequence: TGTGCCAGCAGTCCCGTCCCACAGGGGAATGAGCAGTTCTTC.

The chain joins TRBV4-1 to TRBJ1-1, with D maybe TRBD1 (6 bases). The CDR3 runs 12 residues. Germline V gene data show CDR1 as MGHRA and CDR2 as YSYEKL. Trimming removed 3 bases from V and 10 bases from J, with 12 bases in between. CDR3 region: CASSHPQGAAFF. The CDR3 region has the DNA TGCGCCAGCAGCCATCCACAGGGTGCAGCTTTCTTT.

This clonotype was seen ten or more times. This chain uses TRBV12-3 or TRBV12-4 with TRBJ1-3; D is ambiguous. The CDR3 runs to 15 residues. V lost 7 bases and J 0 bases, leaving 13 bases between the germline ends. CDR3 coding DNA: TGTGCCAGCACCCTGGACGGAGTCTCTGGAAACACCATATATTTT. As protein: CASTLDGVSGNTIYF.

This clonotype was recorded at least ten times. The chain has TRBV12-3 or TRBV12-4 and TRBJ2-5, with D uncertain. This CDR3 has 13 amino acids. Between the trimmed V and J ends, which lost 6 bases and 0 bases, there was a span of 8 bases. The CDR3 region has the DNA TGTGCCAGCAGCCATATAAACCAAGAGACCCAGTACTTC. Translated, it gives CASSHINQETQYF.

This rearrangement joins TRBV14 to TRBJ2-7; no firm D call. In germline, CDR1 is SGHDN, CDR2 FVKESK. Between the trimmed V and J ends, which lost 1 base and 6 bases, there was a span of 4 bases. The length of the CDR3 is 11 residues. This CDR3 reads CASSQGPEQYF. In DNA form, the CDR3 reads TGTGCCAGCAGCCAAGGTCCCGAGCAGTACTTC. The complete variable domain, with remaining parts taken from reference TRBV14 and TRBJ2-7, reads EAGVTQFPSHSVIEKGQTVTLRCDPISGHDNLYWYRRVMGKEIKFLLHFVKESKQDESGMPNNRFLAERTGGTYSTLKVQPAELEDSGVYFCASSQGPEQYFGPGTRLTVT.

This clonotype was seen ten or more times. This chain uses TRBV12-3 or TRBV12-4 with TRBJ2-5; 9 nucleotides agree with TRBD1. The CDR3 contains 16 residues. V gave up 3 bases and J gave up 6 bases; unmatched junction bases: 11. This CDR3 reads CASSFPGTGSAKTQYF. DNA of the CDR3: TGTGCCAGCAGTTTCCCCGGGACAGGGTCTGCGAAGACCCAGTACTTC.

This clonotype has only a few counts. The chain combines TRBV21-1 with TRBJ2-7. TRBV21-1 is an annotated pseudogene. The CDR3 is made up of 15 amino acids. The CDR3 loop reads CASSKARRATYEQYV. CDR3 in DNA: TGTGCCAGCAGCAAAGCGCGACGAGCAACCTACGAGCAGTACGTC.

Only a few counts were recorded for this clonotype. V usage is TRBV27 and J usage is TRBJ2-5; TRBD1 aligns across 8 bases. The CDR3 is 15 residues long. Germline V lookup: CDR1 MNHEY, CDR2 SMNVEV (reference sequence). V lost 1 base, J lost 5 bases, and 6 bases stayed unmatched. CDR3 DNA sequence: TGTGCCAGCAGTTTATATGGGACAGGTGGGGAGACCCAGTACTTC. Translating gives CASSLYGTGGETQYF.

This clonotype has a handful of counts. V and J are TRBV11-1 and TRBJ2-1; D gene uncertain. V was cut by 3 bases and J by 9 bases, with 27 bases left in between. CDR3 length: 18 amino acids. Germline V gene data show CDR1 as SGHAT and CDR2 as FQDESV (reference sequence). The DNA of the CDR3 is TGTGCCAGCAGCTTGGATGGTTGGACGGCCTCAGCGAAGGGTGAGCAGTTCTTC. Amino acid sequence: CASSLDGWTASAKGEQFF.

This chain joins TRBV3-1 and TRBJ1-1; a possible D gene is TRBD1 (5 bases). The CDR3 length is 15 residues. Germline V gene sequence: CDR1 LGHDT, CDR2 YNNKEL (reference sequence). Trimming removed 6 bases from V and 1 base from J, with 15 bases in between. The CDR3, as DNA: TGTGCCAGCAGAACTACGAAGACAGCGAACACTGAAGCTTTCTTT. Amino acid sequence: CASRTTKTANTEAFF.

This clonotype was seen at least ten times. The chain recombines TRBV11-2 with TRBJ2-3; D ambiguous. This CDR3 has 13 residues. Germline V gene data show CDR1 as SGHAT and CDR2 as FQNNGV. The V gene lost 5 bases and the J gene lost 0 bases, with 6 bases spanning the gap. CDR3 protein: CASSKTSTDTQYF. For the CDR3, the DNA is TGTGCCAGCAGCAAGACTAGCACAGATACGCAGTATTTT.

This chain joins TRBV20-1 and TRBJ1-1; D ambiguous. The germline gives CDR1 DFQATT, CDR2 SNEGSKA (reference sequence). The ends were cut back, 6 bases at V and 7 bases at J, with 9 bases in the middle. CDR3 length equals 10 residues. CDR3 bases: TGCAGTGCCGGGGAGAATGAAGCTTTCTTT. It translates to CSAGENEAFF.

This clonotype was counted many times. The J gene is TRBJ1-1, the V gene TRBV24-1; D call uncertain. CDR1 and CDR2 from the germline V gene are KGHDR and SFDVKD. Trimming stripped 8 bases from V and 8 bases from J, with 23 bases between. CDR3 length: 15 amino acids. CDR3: CATKLAYARTDEAFF. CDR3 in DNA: TGTGCCACCAAGCTAGCATATGCTAGGACGGACGAAGCTTTCTTT.

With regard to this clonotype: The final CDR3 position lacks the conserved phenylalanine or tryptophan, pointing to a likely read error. The CDR3 here is CASSLGEWISGNTIYC. The CDR3 coding sequence is TGTGCCAGCAGCTTAGGGGAATGGATCTCTGGAAACACCATATATTGT. The J gene is TRBJ1-3, the V gene TRBV11-2; no reliable D call. V gave up 1 base and J gave up 0 bases, with 10 bases separating them. Germline loops: CDR1 SGHAT, CDR2 FQNNGV. The CDR3 spans 16 residues.

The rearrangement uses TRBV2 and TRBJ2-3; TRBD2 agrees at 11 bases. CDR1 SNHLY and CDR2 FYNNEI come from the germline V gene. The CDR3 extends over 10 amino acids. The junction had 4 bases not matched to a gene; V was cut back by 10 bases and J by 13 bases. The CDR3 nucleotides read TGTGCCATCGCGACTAGCGGGGAGTATTTT. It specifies CAIATSGEYF.

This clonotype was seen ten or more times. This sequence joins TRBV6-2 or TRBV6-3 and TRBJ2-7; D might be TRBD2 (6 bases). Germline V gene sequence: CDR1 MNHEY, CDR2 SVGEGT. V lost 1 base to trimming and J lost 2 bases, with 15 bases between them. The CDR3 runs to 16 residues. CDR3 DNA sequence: TGTGCCAGCAGTTACTTGCGCGGGACTCCAACCTACGAGCAGTACTTC. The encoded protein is CASSYLRGTPTYEQYF.

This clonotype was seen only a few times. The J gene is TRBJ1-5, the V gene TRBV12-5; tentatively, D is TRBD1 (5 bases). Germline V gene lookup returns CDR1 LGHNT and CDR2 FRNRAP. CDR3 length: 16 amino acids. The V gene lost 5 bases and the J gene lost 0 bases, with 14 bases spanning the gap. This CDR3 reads CASGPGLLYSNQPQHF. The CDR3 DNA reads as TGTGCTAGTGGTCCGGGACTTCTTTATAGCAATCAGCCCCAGCATTTT.

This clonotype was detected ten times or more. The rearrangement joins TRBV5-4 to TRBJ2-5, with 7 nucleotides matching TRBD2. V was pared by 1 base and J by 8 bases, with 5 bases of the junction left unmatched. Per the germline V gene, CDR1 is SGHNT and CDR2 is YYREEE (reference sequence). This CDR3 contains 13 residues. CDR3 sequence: CASSLSGEPTQYF. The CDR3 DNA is TGTGCCAGCAGCTTGAGCGGGGAGCCTACCCAGTACTTC. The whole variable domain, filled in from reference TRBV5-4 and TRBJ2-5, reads ETGVTQSPTHLIKTRGQQVTLRCSSQSGHNTVSWYQQALGQGPQFIFQYYREEENGRGNFPPRFSGLQFPNYSSELNVNALELDDSALYLCASSLSGEPTQYFGPGTRLLVL.

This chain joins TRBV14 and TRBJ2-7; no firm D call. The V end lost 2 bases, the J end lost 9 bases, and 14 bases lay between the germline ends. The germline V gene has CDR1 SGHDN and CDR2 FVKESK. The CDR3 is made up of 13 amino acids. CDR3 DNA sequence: TGTGCCAGCAGCCAAAGCCTGGTAGGGCGGCAGTACGTC. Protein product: CASSQSLVGRQYV.